The entry that follows covers one TCR beta chain sequence. An expansion of CD8+CD57+ cells by flow cytometry had been shown in patients chosen for sequencing. No patient had been given any therapy when blood was sampled. Germline CDR1 and CDR2: SGHVS and FQNEAQ. The CDR3 spans 11 residues. V was shortened by 10 bases and J by 5 bases, with 11 bases between the two germline ends. Profiling of TCR beta VDJ combinations and CDR3 sequences used genomic DNA as template. TCRdb processed the reads anew with MiXCR; each CDR3 protein has one entry. Of 270,000 or so distinct CDR3 sequences listed, 82% are singletons. The sample belongs to a study of CD8+CD57+ T cells in acquired aplastic anemia.

The source is a human donor with aplastic anemia. Sequenced input: sorted CD4+, CD8+, or CD8+CD57+ T cells (not recorded which) from PBMCs. J is TRBJ1-1 and V is TRBV7-8; no firm D call. The CDR3 sequence: CATLRGTEAFF. CDR3 nucleotide sequence: TGTGCCACCCTACGAGGGACTGAAGCTTTCTTT.